Listed here are 2 T cell receptor beta chains from one sample, sequenced in a study of CD8 T cells in Susac syndrome. An amount of RNA that ranged from about 0.45 to 1 ug was reverse transcribed with random hexamers. TCRdb itself ran the immunoSEQ multiplex PCR reads through MiXCR, one entry per CDR3 protein. The sample consists of 150,000 to 180,000 distinct CDR3 sequences, roughly 95% of them appearing once. Source material: CD8+ T cells from PBMCs. Receptors were obtained from a human donor with multiple sclerosis.

This clonotype was observed a handful of times. The chain is built from TRBV9 and TRBJ1-4; D is possibly TRBD1 (5 bases). CDR3 size: 13 residues. CDR1 is SGDLS, CDR2 YYNGEE, per germline. V dropped 4 bases and J dropped 8 bases, with 12 bases sitting between them. As DNA, the CDR3 is TGTGCCAGCAGCCCCGGGGGATCCGAAAAACTGTTTTTT. This gives the protein CASSPGGSEKLFF.

The chain employs TRBV19 and TRBJ1-2; D is ambiguous. V lost 6 bases and J 3 bases, leaving 5 bases between the germline ends. From germline, CDR1 is LNHDA and CDR2 SQIVND (reference sequence). This CDR3 contains 11 residues. The CDR3 coding sequence is TGTGCCAGTAGATTGGACTATGGCTACACCTTC. The encoded protein is CASRLDYGYTF.